This T cell receptor beta chain emerged from a study of T cell changes during pregnancy in multiple sclerosis. Clones were sequenced by immunoSEQ multiplex PCR, and TCRdb holds only the in-frame ones, with some missing. The table includes 79,000 or so clones, about 85% detected once. CDR3 length: 15 residues. The V and J ends lost 4 bases and 0 bases respectively, with 12 bases between them. Germline V gene data show CDR1 as SGHRS and CDR2 as YFSETQ. Sequences were derived from peripheral blood, sampled before pregnancy. The genes are TRBV5-1 and TRBJ2-3, with D maybe TRBD2 (5 bases). The receptor was isolated from a female donor with multiple sclerosis, enrolled in a pregnancy study. The DNA for the CDR3 is TGCGCCAGCAGCCCGCGGAGCGGTAGCACAGATACGCAGTATTTT. Amino acid sequence: CASSPRSGSTDTQYF. Based on the CDR3 plus reference TRBV5-1 and TRBJ2-3, the full variable domain is KAGVTQTPRYLIKTRGQQVTLSCSPISGHRSVSWYQQTPGQGLQFLFEYFSETQRNKGNFPGRFSGRQFSNSRSEMNVSTLELGDSALYLCASSPRSGSTDTQYFGPGTRLTVL.